Here is one T cell receptor (beta chain) with its context. Its antigen remains unidentified. Trimming removed 7 bases from V and 8 bases from J; junction bases left unmatched: 17. CDR3 length: 16 residues. This specimen comes from a study of human T cells and chemical hapten exposure. At the level of the study: Enrolled patients were predominantly female and had alopecia areata, totalis or universalis.

Using its own MiXCR run on the RACE reads, TCRdb lists one record per CDR3 protein. The sample contains approximately 100,000 distinct CDR3 sequences, 12% of which appear only once. Findings and caveats of the study: Once DPC sensitization occurred, TCRs above 1 in 1000 frequency showed no change.

Specified time point: pre-sensitization, week 0. Treatment noted: therapeutic diphenylcyclopropenone sensitization with weekly scalp DPC. The study extracted total RNA from unfractionated whole blood. V gene TRBV12-3 or TRBV12-4 combines with J gene TRBJ1-5; 7 nucleotides align to TRBD1. This specimen consisted of whole blood, obtained in connection with sensitization to the hapten diphenylcyclopropenone (DPC). The source of this sequence is a woman aged 45 to 65 with alopecia areata. Some clones in this sample may be carry-over from other donors' samples. The CDR3 nucleotides are TGTGCCAGCACCTCCCCAGGGGGGACTCAGGGGAAGCCCCAGCATTTT. Amino acids: CASTSPGGTQGKPQHF.